This T cell receptor beta chain appears in the sequencing data of a study of T cells expressing NK-cell markers. Study information: Sequenced donors, eight in total, included seven who were HCMV-seropositive and one who was seronegative. General study results and limits: Expanded clones of NKG2C+ T cells had an unclear HCMV specificity. In a group of several donors, dominant NKG2C+ clonotypes represented roughly 1.0-7.0% of CD8+ T cells.

This CDR3 spans 15 amino acids. CDR1 and CDR2 (germline): SQVTM, ANQGSEA. Points on this clonotype: Its target is not known.

It was by 5'RACE template switching with UMIs that TCR beta cDNA was made. TCRdb reprocessed the 5' RACE reads and stores each CDR3 protein as one record, lacking DNA. The sample table sets out fewer than 400,000 distinct CDR3 sequences. The V gene is TRBV29-1, the J gene TRBJ1-2; the D gene TCRdb calls, TRBD1, cannot be checked with no DNA. This TCR was sampled from a woman between 45 and 60 years old in good health. The sequencing sample was made of blood T cells: a sorted CD56 or NKG2C T cell subset, CD4+ or CD8+ T cells, or bulk PBMC T cells (not recorded which). This chain's CDR3 is CSVMEGQGANYGYTF.